One T cell receptor beta chain is described in this entry. Its specificity is not known. Time point in this sample: pre-sensitization, week 0. The treatment denotes: therapeutic diphenylcyclopropenone sensitization with weekly scalp DPC. TCRdb re-derived calls from the RACE reads in MiXCR, one entry per CDR3 protein. The repertoire holds 95,000 to 150,000 distinct CDR3 sequences, with approximately 13% as singletons. This specimen comes from a study of human T cells and chemical hapten exposure. About the research overall: Subjects had 2% DPC placed on approximately 2 cm by approximately 2 cm of upper inner arm skin for sensitization. Among samples, TCR yields varied mainly because of small differences in pooled library volume.

The study, taken as a whole, reports: Expanded TCR counts at PT1 were positively correlated with the patch test score.

Germline lookup yields CDR1 MNHNY and CDR2 SVGAGI (reference sequence). The CDR3 spans 17 residues. J was trimmed by 5 bases and V by 2 bases; bases with no gene match: 6. This chain links TRBV6-6 with TRBJ2-3, with TRBD2 matching 14 bases. The clonotype comes from a young woman with alopecia areata. Some clones in this sample may be carry-over from other donors' samples. The material was whole blood, obtained in connection with sensitization to the hapten diphenylcyclopropenone (DPC). The DNA for the CDR3 is TGTGCCAGCAGTTACCCTCGACTAGCGGGGGGGCAAGATACGCAGTATTTT. Its protein product is CASSYPRLAGGQDTQYF.